This T cell receptor (beta chain) is drawn from a study of technical replicates of blood from a few donors. This CDR3 contains 15 residues. V dropped 6 bases and J dropped 7; count of bases not matched to a gene: 13. CDR1 is MNHEY and CDR2 is SVGAGI in the germline V gene. The assay was immunoSEQ multiplex PCR, and TCRdb's table has in-frame clones only and misses some. The table shows 60,000 to 90,000 clones, with more than 85% occurring only once. The sequence was obtained from a human donor in good health. This chain connects TRBV6-5 to TRBJ2-7, with 9 bases aligning to TRBD2. Sequenced material: T cells isolated from PBMCs. CDR3 amino acids: CASRSLAGVLVEQYF. The CDR3 DNA is TGTGCCAGCAGGTCGTTAGCGGGAGTGCTAGTGGAGCAGTACTTC.